The subject of this entry is one TCR beta chain. Its specific antigen is unknown. The missing conserved phenylalanine or tryptophan at the end of this CDR3 makes a read error likely. The sample is drawn from a study of blood T cells in healthy people across ages (dated by TCRdb to between 2014 and 2016). About the full investigation: Template switching captured roughly one uniquely barcoded TCR beta cDNA molecule per two T cells in model experiments. The study measured age-related changes in TCR beta repertoire diversity using deep sequencing normalized with unique cDNA molecular identifiers. The donors were split into four age groups: young (average about 16 years), middle-aged (more than 35), aged (more than 60) and long-lived (about 74). To avoid experimental bias, donors of different ages were spread randomly across the sequencing lanes. The study analyzed two additional independent replicas of 1 million unique cDNA reads from the same blood draw for two donors, one aged 18 to 30 and one aged 80 or older.

The approximately 39 donors, aged roughly 6 to 100 years, were systemically healthy Caucasian individuals from Russia. Each donor gave roughly 11 milliliters of peripheral blood, drawn into EDTA-treated Vacutainer tubes. Ficoll-Paque density-gradient centrifugation was used to isolate PBMCs, with at least 6 million per sample. Total RNA, at least 6 micrograms per sample, was extracted from PBMCs with Trizol reagent. Naive CD45RAhigh/CD27high T cell percentages were measured by flow cytometry on a PBMC aliquot from every donor. Library construction relied on 5' RACE. The instrument given in TCRdb is Illumina HiSeq 2500. The second PCR ran for about 6 to 11 cycles and used a J-beta primer mix along with a sample-barcoded 5' primer. Each TCR beta cDNA molecule received a unique molecular identifier from a template-switch 5' adaptor carrying 12 random nucleotides. Each sample yielded at least 2.5 million CDR3-containing paired-end reads. The Mint cDNA synthesis kit, primed by a TRBC-specific oligonucleotide, was used to synthesize first-strand cDNA from all RNA. Following uracil-DNA glycosylase treatment, a first 18-cycle PCR with universal primers M1SS and BC2_uni_R was performed on all cDNA. The authors processed their data as follows. Normalization of each sample was performed by random selection of 1 million high-quality reads, each carrying a distinct molecular identifier. Reads with shared molecular identifiers were discarded instead of being binned into consensus sequences. MiTCR, set to a Q25 quality threshold and the strictest error-elimination algorithm, was used for CDR3 identification, clonotype clustering and error correction. A nonparametric unseen species model using Euler transformation provided a lower-bound estimate of total TCR beta diversity. TCRdb reran the public reads through fastp at Q25 and MiXCR, keeping productive beta chains. Entries are consolidated by CDR3 protein sequence, retaining the most common genes and DNA. What appears here as the V and J calls and clone size reflects TCRdb's work, not the paper's. This sample is represented by under 2 million distinct CDR3 sequences; 30% to 35% of them were singletons. The ten largest account for roughly 12% of the sample.

Unmatched junction bases come to 5, with V trimmed by 5 bases and J by 0 bases. The CDR3 numbers 17 amino acids, ends counted. Solely the CDR3 DNA is kept, with 51 bases framed from the first base. According to the germline V gene, CDR1 reads MDHEN and CDR2 reads SYDVKM. Study-wide conclusions, independent of this receptor: Because donor CMV infection status was unknown, age-related changes in expanded clonotypes were potentially confounded. The percentage of naive T cells measured by flow cytometry correlated strongly with observed TCR beta diversity. Estimates of total diversity from one million sequenced T cells were regarded as lower bounds and underestimates. As age increased, observed TCR beta diversity per million T cells dropped in a roughly linear way, and a significant reduction was already evident by age roughly 40. Compared with the aged group, the long-lived group had more naive CD4+ T cells, fewer expanded clones and increased TCR diversity, a pattern suggesting age selection. Conclusive comparison of naive and antigen-experienced compartments was prevented by the profiling of bulk unsorted PBMCs.

The receptor comes from a woman in her 30s in good health. Recombination connected TRBV28 to TRBJ2-1, with 12 central nucleotides matching TRBD2. Sequencing was done on a sample of blood. The CDR3 region: CASSRLAGESSYNEQFV. The DNA sequence is TGTGCCAGCAGTCGACTAGCGGGAGAGAGCTCCTACAATGAGCAGTTCGTC.